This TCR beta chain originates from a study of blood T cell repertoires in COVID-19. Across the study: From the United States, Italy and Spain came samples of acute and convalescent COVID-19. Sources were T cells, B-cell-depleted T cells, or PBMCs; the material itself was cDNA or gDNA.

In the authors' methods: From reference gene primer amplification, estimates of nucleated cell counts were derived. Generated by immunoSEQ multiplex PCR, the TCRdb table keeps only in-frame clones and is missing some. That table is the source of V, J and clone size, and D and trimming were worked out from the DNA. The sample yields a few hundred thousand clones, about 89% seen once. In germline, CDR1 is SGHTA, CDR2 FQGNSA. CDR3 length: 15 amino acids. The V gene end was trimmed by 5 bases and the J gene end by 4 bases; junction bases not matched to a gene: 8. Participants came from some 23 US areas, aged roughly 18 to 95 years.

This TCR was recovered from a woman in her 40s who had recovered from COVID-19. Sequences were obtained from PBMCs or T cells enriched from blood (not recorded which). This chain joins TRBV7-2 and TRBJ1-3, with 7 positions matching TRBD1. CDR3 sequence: CASSVQGLGGNTIYF. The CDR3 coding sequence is TGTGCCAGCAGCGTACAGGGGTTGGGAGGAAACACCATATATTTT.